This T cell receptor beta chain was captured by sequencing in a study of graft-versus-host responses after intestinal transplantation. Study information: Once they had received anti-thymocyte globulin induction, all recipients took tacrolimus and steroids for about 3 years. Findings of the study overall: The recipient marrow held GvH clones, and some of them showed up first in ileum or blood.

Assay: immunoSEQ multiplex PCR; the TCRdb copy retains only in-frame clones and omits some. This sample has around 90,000 clones; roughly 92% occur once, and the top ten carry approximately 0.3%. This CDR3 spans 14 amino acids. Germline V CDR1 and CDR2: SGHNT, YYREEE (reference sequence). V lost 5 bases and J lost 2, with 14 bases in between. To note about this clone: Its specificity is unknown.

The sample in question was unstimulated CD4+ T cells sorted from spleen or lymph node cells, obtained before intestinal transplant. The receptor was isolated from a human donor who received an intestinal transplant. This chain links TRBV5-4 with TRBJ2-7; D may be TRBD1 (5 bases). This CDR3 is CASSPGSGTYEQYF. Written as DNA, the CDR3 is TGTGCCAGCAGTCCCGGCTCAGGGACCTACGAGCAGTACTTC.